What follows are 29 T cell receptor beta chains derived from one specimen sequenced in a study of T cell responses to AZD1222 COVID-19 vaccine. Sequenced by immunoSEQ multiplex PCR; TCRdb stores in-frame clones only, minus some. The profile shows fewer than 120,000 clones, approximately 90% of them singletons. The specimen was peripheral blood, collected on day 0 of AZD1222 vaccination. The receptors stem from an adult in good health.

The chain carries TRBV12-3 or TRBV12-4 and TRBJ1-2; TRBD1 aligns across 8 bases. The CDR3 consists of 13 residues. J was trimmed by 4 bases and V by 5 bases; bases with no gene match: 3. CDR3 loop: CASSKGQVYGYTF. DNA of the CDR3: TGTGCCAGCAGTAAGGGACAGGTCTATGGCTACACCTTC.

The CDR3 bases are TGTGCCAGCAACGAATTAGCGGGCTCTAAGAATACGCAGTATTTT. It translates to CASNELAGSKNTQYF. V usage is TRBV6-5 and J usage is TRBJ2-3; TRBD2 aligns across 7 bases. The CDR3 is made up of 15 amino acids. From germline, CDR1 is MNHEY and CDR2 SVGAGI. Trimming took 7 bases from V and 7 from J; bases not matched to a gene: 14.

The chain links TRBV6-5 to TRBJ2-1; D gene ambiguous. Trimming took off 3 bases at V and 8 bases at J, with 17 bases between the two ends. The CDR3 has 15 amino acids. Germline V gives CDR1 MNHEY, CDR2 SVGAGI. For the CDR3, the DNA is TGTGCCAGCAGTTATTGGCGGCAGCCCCGGGATGAGCAGTTCTTC. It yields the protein CASSYWRQPRDEQFF.

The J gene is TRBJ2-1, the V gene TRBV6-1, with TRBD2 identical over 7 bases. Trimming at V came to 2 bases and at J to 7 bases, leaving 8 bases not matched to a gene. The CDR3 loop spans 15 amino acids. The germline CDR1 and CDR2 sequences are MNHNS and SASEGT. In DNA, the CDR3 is TGTGCCAGCAGTGAATTCGGCGGGAGAGTGAATGAGCAGTTCTTC. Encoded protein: CASSEFGGRVNEQFF.

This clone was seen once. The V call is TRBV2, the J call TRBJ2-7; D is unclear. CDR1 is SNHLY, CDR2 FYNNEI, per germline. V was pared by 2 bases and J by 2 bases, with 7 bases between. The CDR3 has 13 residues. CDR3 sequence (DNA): TGTGCCAGCAGTGAACCGGGTCCCTACGAGCAGTACTTC. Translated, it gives CASSEPGPYEQYF.

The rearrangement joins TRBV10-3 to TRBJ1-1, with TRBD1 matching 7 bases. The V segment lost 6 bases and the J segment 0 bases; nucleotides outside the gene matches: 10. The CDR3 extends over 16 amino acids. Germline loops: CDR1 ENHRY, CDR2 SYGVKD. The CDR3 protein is CAIRGIGTDLNTEAFF. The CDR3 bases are TGTGCCATCAGGGGGATTGGGACAGACTTGAACACTGAAGCTTTCTTT.

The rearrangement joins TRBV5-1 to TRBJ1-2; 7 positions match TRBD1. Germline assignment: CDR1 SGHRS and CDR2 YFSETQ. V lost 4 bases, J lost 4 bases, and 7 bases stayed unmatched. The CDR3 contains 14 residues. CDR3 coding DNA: TGCGCCAGCAGCCCCTCCGGGACAGCCTATGGCTACACCTTC. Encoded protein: CASSPSGTAYGYTF.

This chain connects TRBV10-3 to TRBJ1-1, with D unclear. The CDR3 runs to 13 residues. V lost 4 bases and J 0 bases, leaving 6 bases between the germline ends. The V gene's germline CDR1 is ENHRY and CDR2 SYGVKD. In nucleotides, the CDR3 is TGTGCCATCAGTGCGACACTGAACACTGAAGCTTTCTTT. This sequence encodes CAISATLNTEAFF.

Here the CDR3 reads CSAGGRMTYEQYF. The CDR3 DNA reads as TGCAGCGCTGGCGGACGGATGACCTACGAGCAGTACTTC. This chain uses TRBV29-1 with TRBJ2-7; D is undetermined. Germline V CDR1 and CDR2: SQVTM, ANQGSEA. V was cut by 7 bases and J by 2 bases, with 15 bases left in between. This CDR3 contains 13 residues.

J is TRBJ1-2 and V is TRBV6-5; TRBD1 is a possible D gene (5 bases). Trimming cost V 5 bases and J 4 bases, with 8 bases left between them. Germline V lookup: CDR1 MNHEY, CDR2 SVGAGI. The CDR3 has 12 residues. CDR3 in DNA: TGTGCCAGCAGTAGAGGGGTCTATGGCTACACCTTC. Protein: CASSRGVYGYTF.

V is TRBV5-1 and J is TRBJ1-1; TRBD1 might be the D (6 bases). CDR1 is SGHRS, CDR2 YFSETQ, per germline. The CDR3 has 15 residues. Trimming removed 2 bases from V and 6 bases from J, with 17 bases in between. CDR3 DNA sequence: TGCGCCAGCAGCTTCGCAACAGGGAGTGGCTCTGAAGCTTTCTTT. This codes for CASSFATGSGSEAFF.

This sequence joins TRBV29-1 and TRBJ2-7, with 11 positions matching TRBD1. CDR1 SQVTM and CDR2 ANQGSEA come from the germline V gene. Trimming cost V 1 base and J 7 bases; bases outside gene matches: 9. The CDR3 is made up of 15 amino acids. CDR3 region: CSVEGSGQGAREQYF. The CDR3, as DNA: TGCAGCGTTGAAGGTAGCGGACAGGGGGCGAGGGAGCAGTACTTC.

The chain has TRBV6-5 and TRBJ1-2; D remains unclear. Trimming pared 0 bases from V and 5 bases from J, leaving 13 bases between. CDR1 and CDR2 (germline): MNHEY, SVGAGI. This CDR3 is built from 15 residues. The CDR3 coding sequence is TGTGCCAGCAGTTACTCGAACAGTATAGAGTATGGCTACACCTTC. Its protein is CASSYSNSIEYGYTF.

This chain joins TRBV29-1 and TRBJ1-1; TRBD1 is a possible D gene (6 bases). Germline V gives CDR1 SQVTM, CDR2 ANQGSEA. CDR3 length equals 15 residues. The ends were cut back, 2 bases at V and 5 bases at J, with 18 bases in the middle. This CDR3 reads CSVELQGRERTEAFF. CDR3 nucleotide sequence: TGCAGCGTTGAATTGCAGGGGCGAGAAAGGACTGAAGCTTTCTTT.

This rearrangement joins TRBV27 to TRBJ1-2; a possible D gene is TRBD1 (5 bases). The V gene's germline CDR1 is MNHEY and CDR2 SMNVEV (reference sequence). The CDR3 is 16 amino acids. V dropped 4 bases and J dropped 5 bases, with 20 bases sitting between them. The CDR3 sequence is CASSSRAGQILYGYTF. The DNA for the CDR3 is TGTGCCAGCAGTTCTAGGGCAGGGCAAATCCTTTATGGCTACACCTTC.

CDR3 protein: CASGLFTTGKAAGNTIYF. In nucleotides, the CDR3 is TGTGCTAGTGGTTTGTTCACTACAGGGAAGGCCGCTGGAAACACCATATATTTT. This chain uses TRBV12-5 with TRBJ1-3; a weak D match, TRBD1 (6 bases). V lost 2 bases to trimming and J lost 2 bases, with 19 bases between them. The CDR3 extends over 18 amino acids. In germline, CDR1 is LGHNT, CDR2 FRNRAP.

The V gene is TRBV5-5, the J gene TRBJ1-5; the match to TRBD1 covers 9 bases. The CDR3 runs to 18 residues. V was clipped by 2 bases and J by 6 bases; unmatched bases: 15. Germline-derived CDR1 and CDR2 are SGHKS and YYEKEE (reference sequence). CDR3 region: CASSFAGTGPSLTQPQHF. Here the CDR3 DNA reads TGTGCCAGCAGCTTCGCCGGGACAGGGCCTTCTTTGACTCAGCCCCAGCATTTT.

The CDR3 is CAISEGTFAFF. Here the CDR3 DNA reads TGTGCCATCAGTGAAGGCACTTTCGCTTTCTTT. The rearrangement uses TRBV10-3 and TRBJ1-1; D is unresolved. Germline CDR1 and CDR2: ENHRY and SYGVKD. The ends were cut back, 3 bases at V and 11 bases at J, with 10 bases in the middle. The CDR3 has 11 residues.

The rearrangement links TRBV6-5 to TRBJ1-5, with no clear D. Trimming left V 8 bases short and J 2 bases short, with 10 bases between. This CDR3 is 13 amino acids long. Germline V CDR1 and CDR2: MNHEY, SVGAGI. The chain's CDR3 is CASQPGGNQPQHF. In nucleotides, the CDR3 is TGTGCCAGCCAGCCCGGAGGCAATCAGCCCCAGCATTTT.

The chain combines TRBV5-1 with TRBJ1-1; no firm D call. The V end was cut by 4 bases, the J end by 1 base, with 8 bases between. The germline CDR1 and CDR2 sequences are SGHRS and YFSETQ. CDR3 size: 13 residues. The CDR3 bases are TGCGCCAGCAGCGGGATAGGGAACACTGAAGCTTTCTTT. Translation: CASSGIGNTEAFF.

The CDR3 nucleotides read TGTGCCAGCAGCCCTGGGTTAGCGGGGATCTATGAGCAGTTCTTC. This encodes CASSPGLAGIYEQFF. The chain carries TRBV7-7 and TRBJ2-1; 8 bases map to TRBD2. This CDR3 has 15 residues. Losses at the gene ends were 5 bases for V and 8 bases for J; bases not matched to a gene: 11. Per germline, CDR1 SSHAT and CDR2 FNYEAQ (reference sequence).

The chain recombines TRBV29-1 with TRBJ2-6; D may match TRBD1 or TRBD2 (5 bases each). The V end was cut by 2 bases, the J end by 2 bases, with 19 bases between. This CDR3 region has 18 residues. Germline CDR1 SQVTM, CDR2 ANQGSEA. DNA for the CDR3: TGCAGCGTTGAACGGGCAGGGACCTCTGCTGCTGGGGCCAACGTCCTGACTTTC. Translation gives CSVERAGTSAAGANVLTF.

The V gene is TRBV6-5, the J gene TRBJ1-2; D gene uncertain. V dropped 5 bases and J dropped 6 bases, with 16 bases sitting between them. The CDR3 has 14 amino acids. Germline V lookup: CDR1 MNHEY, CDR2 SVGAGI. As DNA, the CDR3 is TGTGCCAGCAGTCCGACCGGCCCTTCAGATGGCTACACCTTC. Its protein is CASSPTGPSDGYTF.

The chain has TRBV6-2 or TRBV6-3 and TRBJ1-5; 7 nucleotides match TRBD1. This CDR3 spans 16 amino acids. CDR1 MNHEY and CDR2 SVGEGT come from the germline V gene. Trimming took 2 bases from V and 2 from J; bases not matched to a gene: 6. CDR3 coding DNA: TGTGCCAGCAGTTACACCGCAGGGGGTGGCAATCAGCCCCAGCATTTT. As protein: CASSYTAGGGNQPQHF.

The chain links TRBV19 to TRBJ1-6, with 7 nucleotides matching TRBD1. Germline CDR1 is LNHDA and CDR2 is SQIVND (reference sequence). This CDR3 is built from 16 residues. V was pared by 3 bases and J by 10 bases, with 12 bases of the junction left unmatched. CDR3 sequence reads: CASSIDPTGTSSPLHF. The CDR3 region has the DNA TGTGCCAGTAGTATCGACCCGACAGGGACTAGCTCACCCCTCCACTTT. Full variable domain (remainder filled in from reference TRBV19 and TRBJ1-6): DGGITQSPKYLFRKEGQNVTLSCEQNLNHDAMYWYRQDPGQGLRLIYYSQIVNDFQKGDIAEGYSVSREKKESFPLTVTSAQKNPTAFYLCASSIDPTGTSSPLHFGNGTRLTVT.

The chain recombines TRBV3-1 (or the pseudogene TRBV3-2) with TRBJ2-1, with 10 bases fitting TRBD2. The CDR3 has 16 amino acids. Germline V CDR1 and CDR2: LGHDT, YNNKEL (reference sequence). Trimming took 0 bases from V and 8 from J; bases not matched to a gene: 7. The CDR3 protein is CASSQEGSGRPHEQFF. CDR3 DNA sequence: TGTGCCAGCAGCCAAGAGGGTAGCGGGAGGCCCCATGAGCAGTTCTTC.

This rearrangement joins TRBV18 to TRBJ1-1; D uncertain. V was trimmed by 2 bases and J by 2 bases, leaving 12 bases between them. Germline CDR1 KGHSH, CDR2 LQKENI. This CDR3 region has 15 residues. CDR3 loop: CASSPSTQYNTEAFF. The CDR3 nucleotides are TGTGCCAGCTCACCAAGCACTCAGTATAACACTGAAGCTTTCTTT. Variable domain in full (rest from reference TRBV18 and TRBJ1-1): NAGVMQNPRHLVRRRGQEARLRCSPMKGHSHVYWYRQLPEEGLKFMVYLQKENIIDESGMPKERFSAEFPKEGPSILRIQQVVRGDSAAYFCASSPSTQYNTEAFFGQGTRLTVV.

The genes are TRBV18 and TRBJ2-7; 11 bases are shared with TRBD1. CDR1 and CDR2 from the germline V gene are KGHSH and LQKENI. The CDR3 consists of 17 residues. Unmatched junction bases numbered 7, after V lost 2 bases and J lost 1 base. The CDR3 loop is CASSPTGTGGSSYEQYF. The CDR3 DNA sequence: TGTGCCAGCTCACCAACCGGGACAGGGGGAAGTTCCTACGAGCAGTACTTC. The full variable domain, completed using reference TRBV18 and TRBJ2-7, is NAGVMQNPRHLVRRRGQEARLRCSPMKGHSHVYWYRQLPEEGLKFMVYLQKENIIDESGMPKERFSAEFPKEGPSILRIQQVVRGDSAAYFCASSPTGTGGSSYEQYFGPGTRLTVT.

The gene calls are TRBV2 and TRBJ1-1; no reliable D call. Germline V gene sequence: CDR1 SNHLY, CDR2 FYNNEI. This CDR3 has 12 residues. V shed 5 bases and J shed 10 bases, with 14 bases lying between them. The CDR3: CASSRRPGRAFF. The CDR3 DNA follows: TGTGCCAGCAGTCGACGCCCAGGCAGAGCTTTCTTT.